This T cell receptor (beta chain) was identified in a study of CD8+ T cells in alopecia areata. Overall study: The protocol delivered tofacitinib for 6 to 18 months, then withdrew it for 6 months.

The authors extracted RNA and reverse transcribed it into cDNA as the sequencing template. The table came from immunoSEQ multiplex PCR; TCRdb's copy has only in-frame clones and leaves some out. Seen here are more than 200,000 clones, 67% observed once, and the top ten hold around 1.2%. The origin of this receptor is a human donor with alopecia areata. Sample: CD4+ T cells sorted from blood, taken at week 0.

CDR3 in DNA: TGTGCCAGCAGCCCGCTGGCTAGCGGGGGCGGAGAGACCCAGTACTTC. Its protein product is CASSPLASGGGETQYF. The chain is built from TRBV7-6 and TRBJ2-5, with 10 bases identical to TRBD2. This CDR3 contains 16 residues. Germline V gives CDR1 SGHVS, CDR2 FNYEAQ. V lost 5 bases and J lost 4; bases outside the gene matches: 10.